Below are 21 T cell receptor beta chains sequenced from a single sample in a study of blood T cell repertoires in COVID-19. Some clones are missing from TCRdb's copy, which holds only in-frame ones; the method was immunoSEQ multiplex PCR. This table holds about 350,000 clones, about 90% found once. Sequenced sample: PBMCs or T cells enriched from blood (not recorded which). The receptors shown here come from a woman in her 30s who had recovered from COVID-19.

The chain employs TRBV7-8 and TRBJ1-1, with TRBD1 matching over 9 bases. J lost 7 bases, V lost 4 bases, and 7 bases had no gene match. The CDR3 has 14 amino acids. In germline, CDR1 is SGHVS, CDR2 FQNEAQ. CDR3 nucleotides: TGTGCCAGCAGCTCAAACAGGGGGCGTCTTGAAGCTTTCTTT. Amino acid sequence: CASSSNRGRLEAFF.

This chain joins TRBV30 and TRBJ2-7, with a weak D call TRBD1 (6 bases). Trimming removed 5 bases from V and 6 bases from J, with 20 bases in between. CDR3 length: 14 residues. The germline V gene encodes CDR1 GTSNPN and CDR2 SVGIG (reference sequence). The chain's CDR3 is CAWGTGIAGAEQYF. For the CDR3, the DNA is TGTGCCTGGGGAACAGGGATAGCCGGGGCCGAGCAGTACTTC.

V gene TRBV19 combines with J gene TRBJ1-2; D may be TRBD1 (6 bases). Germline V gene sequence: CDR1 LNHDA, CDR2 SQIVND (reference sequence). The length of the CDR3 is 14 residues. V was clipped by 5 bases and J by 2 bases, with 12 bases between them. Here the CDR3 DNA reads TGTGCCAGTAGTCCGGGGGGCCGGAACTATGGCTACACCTTC. This translates into CASSPGGRNYGYTF.

Here the CDR3 DNA reads TGTGCCAGCAATTTAGGACAGAACTATAATTCACCCCTCCACTTT. This encodes CASNLGQNYNSPLHF. The J gene is TRBJ1-6, the V gene TRBV2; possibly TRBD1 for D (6 bases). Germline CDR1 SNHLY, CDR2 FYNNEI. The length of the CDR3 is 15 residues. Trimming shortened V by 7 bases and J by 3 bases, and 13 bases separated the two germline ends.

The rearrangement joins TRBV7-2 to TRBJ2-3; D perhaps matches TRBD2 (7 bases). The CDR3 has 16 residues. Germline lookup yields CDR1 SGHTA and CDR2 FQGNSA. V lost 4 bases, J lost 8 bases, and 22 bases lay in between. The DNA for the CDR3 is TGTGCCAGCAGCTCACCACGGGGCGGGGGCCGGGTTACGCAGTATTTT. Translated: CASSSPRGGGRVTQYF.

This clone occurred once. This chain links TRBV10-3 with TRBJ1-1, with 8 bases that match TRBD1. The CDR3 spans 16 residues. From germline, CDR1 is ENHRY and CDR2 SYGVKD. V gave up 0 bases and J gave up 4 bases; unmatched junction bases: 7. The CDR3, as DNA: TGTGCCATCAGTGAGTCGTCAGGGGGCTCGGGCACTGAAGCTTTCTTT. Residues: CAISESSGGSGTEAFF.

For the CDR3, the DNA is TGTGCCAGCACCACCGAGCCGGTTAACTATGGCTACACCTTC. This encodes CASTTEPVNYGYTF. The gene calls are TRBV28 and TRBJ1-2; D gene unclear. Germline V gene lookup returns CDR1 MDHEN and CDR2 SYDVKM. CDR3 length equals 14 residues. The V and J ends lost 7 bases and 1 base respectively, with 13 bases between them.

The chain carries TRBV7-2 and TRBJ2-3, with a tentative D call TRBD2 (6 bases). The germline V gene has CDR1 SGHTA and CDR2 FQGNSA. This CDR3 is built from 16 residues. Trimming took 4 bases from V and 3 from J, leaving 17 bases between them. In DNA form, the CDR3 reads TGTGCCAGCAGCTCCTTGTCCGGGGGTGCAACAGATACGCAGTATTTT. Its translation: CASSSLSGGATDTQYF.

Comment on this clone: The sample has other DNA sequences that encode this CDR3 too. The chain combines TRBV18 with TRBJ2-1; perhaps TRBD2 as D (6 bases). The CDR3 contains 13 residues. The V gene's germline CDR1 is KGHSH and CDR2 LQKENI. V lost 3 bases to trimming and J lost 4 bases, with 7 bases between them. The CDR3 DNA reads TGTGCCAGCTCACCGGGACTTTACAATGAGCAGTTCTTC. Translation gives CASSPGLYNEQFF.

V is TRBV3-1 (or the pseudogene TRBV3-2) and J is TRBJ2-3, with 13 bases identical to TRBD2. Germline V gives CDR1 LGHDT, CDR2 YNNKEL (reference sequence). The CDR3 length is 19 residues. V was clipped by 2 bases and J by 10 bases; unmatched bases: 18. CDR3 DNA: TGTGCCAGCAGCCAACCTACCCGAGGGACTAGCGGGGCGAGGGGGGCGCAGTATTTT. This encodes CASSQPTRGTSGARGAQYF.

This chain joins TRBV24-1 and TRBJ2-3; 7 positions agree with TRBD2. The CDR3 has 15 amino acids. The germline V gene has CDR1 KGHDR and CDR2 SFDVKD. After removal of 4 bases from V and 6 bases from J, the junction contained 9 bases not matched to a gene. The CDR3 DNA reads as TGTGCCACCAGTGACTTCGGACTAGTTTCGGATACGCAGTATTTT. Amino acid sequence: CATSDFGLVSDTQYF.

This chain uses TRBV19 with TRBJ2-3; 9 bases are a match to TRBD1. The CDR3 spans 18 residues. The trim removed 5 bases at V and 3 bases at J, leaving 15 bases unmatched. In germline, CDR1 is LNHDA, CDR2 SQIVND (reference sequence). The CDR3 loop reads CASSAFTGGASWTDTQYF. CDR3 in DNA: TGTGCCAGTAGTGCGTTTACAGGGGGCGCGAGTTGGACAGATACGCAGTATTTT.

This rearrangement joins TRBV28 to TRBJ2-3, with 8 bases identical to TRBD2. This CDR3 contains 14 residues. With V trimmed by 11 bases and J by 3 bases, 10 bases remained unmatched. Germline V gene data show CDR1 as MDHEN and CDR2 as SYDVKM. The DNA for the CDR3 is TGTGCCGGGTCTCGGGGGGGCCGTACAGATACGCAGTATTTT. Its translation is CAGSRGGRTDTQYF.

The rearrangement joins TRBV14 to TRBJ1-3, with D perhaps matching TRBD1 (6 bases). Trimming removed 3 bases from V and 0 bases from J, with 15 bases in between. Germline V gene sequence: CDR1 SGHDN, CDR2 FVKESK. The CDR3 is 17 amino acids. The CDR3 here is CASSQGRGPSSGNTIYF. CDR3 coding DNA: TGTGCCAGCAGCCAGGGCAGGGGCCCGAGCTCTGGAAACACCATATATTTT.

The chain recombines TRBV5-1 with TRBJ1-4, with a weak D call TRBD1 (6 bases). The CDR3 contains 15 residues. Germline CDR1 SGHRS, CDR2 YFSETQ. Trimming shortened V by 1 base and J by 2 bases, and 9 bases separated the two germline ends. CDR3: CASSLQGRTNEKLFF. In nucleotides, the CDR3 is TGCGCCAGCAGCTTGCAGGGGCGGACTAATGAAAAACTGTTTTTT.

The chain has TRBV28 and TRBJ1-2; TRBD1 matches at 7 bases. Germline CDR1 MDHEN, CDR2 SYDVKM. V shed 1 base and J 4 bases; nucleotides not matched to a gene: 3. The CDR3 sequence is 14 residues long. The CDR3 sequence: CASSLLQGVYGYTF. Written as DNA, the CDR3 is TGTGCCAGCAGTTTATTGCAGGGGGTCTATGGCTACACCTTC.

This clone appeared a single time. The J gene is TRBJ1-1, the V gene TRBV7-9; TRBD1 matches 7 bases. The V gene end was trimmed by 6 bases and the J gene end by 5 bases; junction bases not matched to a gene: 6. Per the germline V gene, CDR1 is SEHNR and CDR2 is FQNEAQ (reference sequence). The CDR3 is 13 amino acids. CDR3 amino acids: CASRPRGPTEAFF. CDR3 nucleotide sequence: TGTGCCAGCAGACCAAGGGGGCCGACTGAAGCTTTCTTT.

As regards this clone: A much larger clonotype is one base distant, so this may be a read error. Other DNA variants within this sample encode the same CDR3. The CDR3 sequence: CASSRGTSGSYEQYF. The CDR3 DNA is TGTGCCAGCAGTCGAGGGACTAGCGGCTCCTACGAGCAGTACTTC. The chain has TRBV3-1 (or the pseudogene TRBV3-2) and TRBJ2-7; 11 positions match TRBD2. This CDR3 region has 15 residues. The germline V gene encodes CDR1 LGHDT and CDR2 YNNKEL (reference sequence). V gave up 6 bases and J gave up 0 bases; unmatched junction bases: 4.

This chain links TRBV5-4 with TRBJ1-2; D possibly corresponds to TRBD1 (6 bases). Per the germline V gene, CDR1 is SGHNT and CDR2 is YYREEE (reference sequence). The CDR3 runs to 16 residues. Trimming took off 4 bases at V and 0 bases at J, with 16 bases between the two ends. CDR3 loop: CASSQRTGSTNYGYTF. The CDR3 bases are TGTGCCAGCAGCCAAAGAACAGGGTCGACTAACTATGGCTACACCTTC.

The gene calls are TRBV6-5 and TRBJ1-2; the D gene is possibly TRBD1 (6 bases). CDR3 length: 14 residues. Trimming removed 6 bases from V and 2 bases from J, with 13 bases in between. Germline-derived CDR1 and CDR2 are MNHEY and SVGAGI. Written as DNA, the CDR3 is TGTGCCAGCAGCACGAACAGGGAAAACTATGGCTACACCTTC. The encoded protein is CASSTNRENYGYTF.

The chain couples TRBV7-2 to TRBJ2-7; D perhaps matches TRBD1 (7 bases). The germline V gene has CDR1 SGHTA and CDR2 FQGNSA. The CDR3 consists of 16 residues. V was trimmed by 6 bases and J by 1 base, leaving 19 bases between them. The CDR3 DNA reads as TGTGCCAGCAGTCCAGACTCGACAGGGAGGTCCTACGAGCAGTACTTC. Translated: CASSPDSTGRSYEQYF.